This T cell receptor (beta chain) was recovered during a study of regulatory T cells in long-lasting Graves disease. Study findings and constraints: It was in persistent disease that TRBV28, TRBJ1-2 and TRBJ2-5 were favored.

Notes on this clonotype: The target antigen is unknown.

The V gene end was trimmed by 6 bases and the J gene end by 0 bases; junction bases not matched to a gene: 5. This CDR3 spans 14 amino acids. Germline V gene lookup returns CDR1 SGHRS and CDR2 YFSETQ. For TCR beta, libraries came from iRepertoire HTBI primers and Arm-PCR of CDR3 regions. In the original workflow: Segment identification across samples yielded around 60 TRBV and 13 to 15 TRBJ segments. TCRdb used MiXCR to reprocess the multiplex PCR reads, holding one entry per CDR3 protein. These V and J calls rely on TCRdb rather than the paper's analysis. The sample lists 440,000 or so distinct CDR3 sequences, 15% seen once, with approximately 16% in the top ten. Noted time point: newly diagnosed GD, antithyroid drugs for less than 3 months. Scientists built the TCR library using RNA that was extracted from PBMCs. These data were also filed under a second study, of T cells in Graves' hyperthyroidism and ophthalmopathy. That source adds: No ophthalmopathy progression within 18 months constituted stable Graves' hyperthyroidism.

Material: peripheral blood mononuclear cells (PBMCs), obtained at new diagnosis, from a patient treated with antithyroid drugs. The rearrangement joins TRBV5-1 to TRBJ1-2, with 7 bases aligning to TRBD1. The receptor was derived from a woman aged 25 to 39 with Graves disease. The CDR3 DNA is TGCGCCAGCACCTCCAGGGGGACTAACTATGGCTACACCTTC. It translates to CASTSRGTNYGYTF.